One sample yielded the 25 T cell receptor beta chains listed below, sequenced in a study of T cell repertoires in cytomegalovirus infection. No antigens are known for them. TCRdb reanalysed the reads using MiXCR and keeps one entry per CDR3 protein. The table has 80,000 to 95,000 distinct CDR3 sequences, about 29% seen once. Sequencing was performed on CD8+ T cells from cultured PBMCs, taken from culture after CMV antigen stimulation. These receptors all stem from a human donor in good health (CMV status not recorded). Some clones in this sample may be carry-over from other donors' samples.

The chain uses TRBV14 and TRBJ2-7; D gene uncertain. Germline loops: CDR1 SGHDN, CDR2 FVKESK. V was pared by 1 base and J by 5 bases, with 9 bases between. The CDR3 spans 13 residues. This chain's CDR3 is CASSQVSDHEQYF. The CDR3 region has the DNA TGTGCCAGCAGCCAAGTGAGTGATCACGAGCAGTACTTC.

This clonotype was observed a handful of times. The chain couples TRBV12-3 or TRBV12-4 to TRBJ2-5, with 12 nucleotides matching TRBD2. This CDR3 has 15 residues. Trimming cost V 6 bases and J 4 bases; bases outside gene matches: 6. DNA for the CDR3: TGTGCCAGCAGCCCCCTAGCGGGGGGGCTAGAGACCCAGTACTTC. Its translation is CASSPLAGGLETQYF.

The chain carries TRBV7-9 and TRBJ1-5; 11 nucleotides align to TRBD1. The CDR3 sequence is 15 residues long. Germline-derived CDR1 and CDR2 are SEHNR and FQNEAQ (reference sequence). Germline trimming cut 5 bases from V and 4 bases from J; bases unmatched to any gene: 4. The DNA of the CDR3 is TGTGCCAGCAGCCCGGGACAGGGGGAGAATCAGCCCCAGCATTTT. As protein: CASSPGQGENQPQHF. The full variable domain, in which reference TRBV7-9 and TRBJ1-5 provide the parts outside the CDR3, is DTGVSQNPRHKITKRGQNVTFRCDPISEHNRLYWYRQTLGQGPEFLTYFQNEAQLEKSRLLSDRFSAERPKGSFSTLEIQRTEQGDSAMYLCASSPGQGENQPQHFGDGTRLSIL.

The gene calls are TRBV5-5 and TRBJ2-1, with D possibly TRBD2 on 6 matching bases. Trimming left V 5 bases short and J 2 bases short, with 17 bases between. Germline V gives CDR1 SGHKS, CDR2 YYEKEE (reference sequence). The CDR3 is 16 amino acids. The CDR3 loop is CASSSVGGTTYNEQFF. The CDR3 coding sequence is TGTGCCAGCAGTTCCGTTGGGGGGACCACCTACAATGAGCAGTTCTTC.

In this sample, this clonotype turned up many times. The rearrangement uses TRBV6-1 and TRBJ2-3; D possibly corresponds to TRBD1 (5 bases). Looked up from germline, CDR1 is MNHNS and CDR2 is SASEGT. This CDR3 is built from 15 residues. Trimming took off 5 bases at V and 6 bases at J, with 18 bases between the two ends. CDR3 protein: CASSPTVGRSDTQYF. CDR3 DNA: TGTGCCAGCAGTCCGACGGTGGGGCGAAGCGATACGCAGTATTTT.

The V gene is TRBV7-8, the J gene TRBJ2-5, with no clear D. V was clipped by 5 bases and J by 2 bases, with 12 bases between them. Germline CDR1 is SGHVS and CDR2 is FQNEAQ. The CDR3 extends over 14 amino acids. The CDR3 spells CASSPPPPQETQYF. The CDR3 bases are TGTGCCAGCAGCCCGCCCCCCCCTCAAGAGACCCAGTACTTC.

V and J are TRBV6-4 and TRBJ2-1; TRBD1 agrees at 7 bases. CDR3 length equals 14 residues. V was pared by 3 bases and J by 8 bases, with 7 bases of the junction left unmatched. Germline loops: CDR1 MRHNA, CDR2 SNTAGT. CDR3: CASSEETGTDEQFF. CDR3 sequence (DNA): TGTGCCAGCAGTGAGGAGACAGGGACCGATGAGCAGTTCTTC.

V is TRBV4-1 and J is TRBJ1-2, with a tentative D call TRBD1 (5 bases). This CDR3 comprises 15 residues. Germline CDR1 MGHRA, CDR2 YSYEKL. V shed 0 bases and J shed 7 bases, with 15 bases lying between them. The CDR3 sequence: CASSQDDGARGGYTF. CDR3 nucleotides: TGCGCCAGCAGCCAAGATGACGGAGCGAGGGGTGGCTACACCTTC.

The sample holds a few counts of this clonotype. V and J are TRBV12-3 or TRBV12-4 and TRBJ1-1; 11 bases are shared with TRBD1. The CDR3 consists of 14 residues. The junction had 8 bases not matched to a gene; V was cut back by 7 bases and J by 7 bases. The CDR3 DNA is TGTGCCAGCATCTTCCGGGACAGGGGGTTTGAAGCTTTCTTT. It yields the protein CASIFRDRGFEAFF.

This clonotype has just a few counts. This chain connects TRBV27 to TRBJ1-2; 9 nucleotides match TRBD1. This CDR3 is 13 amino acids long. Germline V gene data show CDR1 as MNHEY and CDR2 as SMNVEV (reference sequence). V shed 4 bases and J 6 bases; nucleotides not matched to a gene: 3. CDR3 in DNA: TGTGCCAGCAGTTCCAGGACAGGGGATGGCTACACCTTC. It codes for CASSSRTGDGYTF.

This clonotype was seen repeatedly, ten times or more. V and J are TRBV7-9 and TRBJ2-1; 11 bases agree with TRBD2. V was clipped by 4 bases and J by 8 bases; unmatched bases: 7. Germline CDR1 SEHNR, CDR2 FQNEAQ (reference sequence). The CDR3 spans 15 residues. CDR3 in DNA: TGTGCCAGCAGCTCTACGACTAGCGGGGACGATGAGCAGTTCTTC. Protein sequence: CASSSTTSGDDEQFF.

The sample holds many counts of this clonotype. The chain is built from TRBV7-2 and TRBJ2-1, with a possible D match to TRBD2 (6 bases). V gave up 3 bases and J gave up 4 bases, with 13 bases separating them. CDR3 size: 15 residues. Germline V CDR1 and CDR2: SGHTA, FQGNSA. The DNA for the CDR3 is TGTGCCAGCAGCTTCACGGGGGACTTGTACAATGAGCAGTTCTTC. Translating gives CASSFTGDLYNEQFF.

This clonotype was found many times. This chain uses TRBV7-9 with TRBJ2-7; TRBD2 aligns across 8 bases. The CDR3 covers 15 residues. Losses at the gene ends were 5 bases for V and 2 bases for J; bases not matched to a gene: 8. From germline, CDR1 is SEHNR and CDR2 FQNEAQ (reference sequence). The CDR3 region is CASSPVGGGTYEQYF. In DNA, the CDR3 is TGTGCCAGCAGCCCAGTCGGCGGGGGGACCTACGAGCAGTACTTC. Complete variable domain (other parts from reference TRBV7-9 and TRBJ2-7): DTGVSQNPRHKITKRGQNVTFRCDPISEHNRLYWYRQTLGQGPEFLTYFQNEAQLEKSRLLSDRFSAERPKGSFSTLEIQRTEQGDSAMYLCASSPVGGGTYEQYFGPGTRLTVT.

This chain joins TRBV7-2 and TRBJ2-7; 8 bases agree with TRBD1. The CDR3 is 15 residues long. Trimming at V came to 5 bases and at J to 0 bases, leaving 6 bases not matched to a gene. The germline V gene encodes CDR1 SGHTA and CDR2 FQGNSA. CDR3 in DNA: TGTGCCAGCAGCCCAGGGACAGGATACTCCTACGAGCAGTACTTC. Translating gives CASSPGTGYSYEQYF.

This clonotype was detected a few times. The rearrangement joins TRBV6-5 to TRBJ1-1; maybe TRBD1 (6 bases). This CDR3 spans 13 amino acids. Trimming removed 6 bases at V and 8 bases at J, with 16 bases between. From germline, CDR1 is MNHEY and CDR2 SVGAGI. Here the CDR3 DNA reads TGTGCCAGCAGAGCGGCCCTTACAGGGGAAGCTTTCTTT. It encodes CASRAALTGEAFF.

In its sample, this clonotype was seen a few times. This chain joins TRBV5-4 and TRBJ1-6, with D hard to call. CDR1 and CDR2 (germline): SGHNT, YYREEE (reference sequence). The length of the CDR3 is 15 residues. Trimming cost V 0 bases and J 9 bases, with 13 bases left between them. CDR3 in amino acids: CASSLGPLDGSPLHF. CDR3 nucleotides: TGTGCCAGCAGCTTGGGCCCCCTCGATGGTTCACCCCTCCACTTT.

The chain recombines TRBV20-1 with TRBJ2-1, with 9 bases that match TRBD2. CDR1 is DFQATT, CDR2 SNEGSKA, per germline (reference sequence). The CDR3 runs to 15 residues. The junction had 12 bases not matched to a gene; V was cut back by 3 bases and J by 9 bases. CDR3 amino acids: CSASDGLAPLGEQFF. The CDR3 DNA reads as TGCAGTGCTAGCGACGGACTAGCGCCTCTGGGTGAGCAGTTCTTC.

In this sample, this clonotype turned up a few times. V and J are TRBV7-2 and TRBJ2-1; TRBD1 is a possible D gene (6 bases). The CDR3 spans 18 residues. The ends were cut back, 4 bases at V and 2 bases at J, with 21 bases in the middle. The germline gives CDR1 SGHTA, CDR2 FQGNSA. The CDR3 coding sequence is TGTGCCAGCAGCTCACTTAGGGTGAGAGGGGGACCCTACAATGAGCAGTTCTTC. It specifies CASSSLRVRGGPYNEQFF.

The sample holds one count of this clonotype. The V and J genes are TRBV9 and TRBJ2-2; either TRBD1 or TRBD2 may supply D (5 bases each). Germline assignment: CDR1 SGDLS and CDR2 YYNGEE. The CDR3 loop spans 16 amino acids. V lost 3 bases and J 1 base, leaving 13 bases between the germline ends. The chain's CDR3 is CASSAVGVGNTGELFF. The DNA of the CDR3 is TGTGCCAGCAGCGCCGTGGGGGTAGGGAACACCGGGGAGCTGTTTTTT.

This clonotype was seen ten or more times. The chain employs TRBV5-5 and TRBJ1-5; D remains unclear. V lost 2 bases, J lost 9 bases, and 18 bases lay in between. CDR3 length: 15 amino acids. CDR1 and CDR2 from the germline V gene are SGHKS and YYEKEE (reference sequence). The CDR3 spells CASSFFASALLPQHF. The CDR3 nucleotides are TGTGCCAGCAGCTTCTTCGCGTCAGCTTTATTGCCCCAGCATTTT.

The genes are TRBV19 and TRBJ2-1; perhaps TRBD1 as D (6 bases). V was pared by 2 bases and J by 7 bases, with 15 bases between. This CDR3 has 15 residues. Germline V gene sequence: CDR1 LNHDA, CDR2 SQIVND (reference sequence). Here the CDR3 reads CASSISQGSPNEQFF. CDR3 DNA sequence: TGTGCCAGTAGTATATCACAGGGATCCCCGAATGAGCAGTTCTTC.

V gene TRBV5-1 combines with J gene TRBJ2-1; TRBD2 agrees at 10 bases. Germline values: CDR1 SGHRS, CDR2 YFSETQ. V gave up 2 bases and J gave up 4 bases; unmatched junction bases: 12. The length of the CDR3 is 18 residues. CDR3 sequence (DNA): TGCGCCAGCAGCTTTACCCTCGCCTCTAGCGGGAGTTACAATGAGCAGTTCTTC. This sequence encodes CASSFTLASSGSYNEQFF.

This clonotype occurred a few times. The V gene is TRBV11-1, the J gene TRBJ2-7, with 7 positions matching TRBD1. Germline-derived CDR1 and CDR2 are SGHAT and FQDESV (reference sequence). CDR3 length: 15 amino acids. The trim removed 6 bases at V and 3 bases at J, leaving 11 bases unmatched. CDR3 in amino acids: CASSRSYGTVYEQYF. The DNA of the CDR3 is TGTGCCAGCAGTCGTTCATATGGGACAGTCTACGAGCAGTACTTC.

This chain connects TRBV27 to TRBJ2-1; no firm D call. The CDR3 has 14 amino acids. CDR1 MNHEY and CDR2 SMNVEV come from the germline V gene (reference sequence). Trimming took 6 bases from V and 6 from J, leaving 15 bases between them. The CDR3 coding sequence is TGTGCCAGCAGCCCCGGCCTAACTGGCAATGAGCAGTTCTTC. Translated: CASSPGLTGNEQFF.

The CDR3 reads CASSNLGTQYF. The CDR3 nucleotides read TGTGCCAGCAGTAACCTGGGTACGCAGTATTTT. The chain recombines TRBV28 with TRBJ2-3; unclear D gene. V was shortened by 5 bases and J by 8 bases, with 8 bases between the two germline ends. Germline-derived CDR1 and CDR2 are MDHEN and SYDVKM. This CDR3 has 11 residues. The complete variable domain, with remaining parts taken from reference TRBV28 and TRBJ2-3, reads DVKVTQSSRYLVKRTGEKVFLECVQDMDHENMFWYRQDPGLGLRLIYFSYDVKMKEKGDIPEGYSVSREKKERFSLILESASTNQTSMYLCASSNLGTQYFGPGTRLTVL.